This TCR beta chain was sequenced in a study of T cell responses to AZD1222 COVID-19 vaccine. Data came from immunoSEQ multiplex PCR; TCRdb stores just in-frame clones and leaves some out. Of about 130,000 clones in the sample, approximately 88% were seen once. The study, taken as a whole, reports: Just six or seven AZD1222 recipients tested seropositive at baseline.

Comment on this clone: Its antigen is currently unknown.

The CDR3 length is 15 residues. J lost 2 bases, V lost 6 bases, and 9 bases had no gene match. Germline V lookup: CDR1 SNHLY, CDR2 FYNNEI. This chain joins TRBV2 and TRBJ1-2; 7 bases align to TRBD1. This receptor was obtained from an adult in good health. The sample here was peripheral blood, taken on day 0 of AZD1222 vaccination. The CDR3 DNA sequence: TGTGCCAGCAGACAAAGAGGGGGCGAAAACTATGGCTACACCTTC. Protein: CASRQRGGENYGYTF.